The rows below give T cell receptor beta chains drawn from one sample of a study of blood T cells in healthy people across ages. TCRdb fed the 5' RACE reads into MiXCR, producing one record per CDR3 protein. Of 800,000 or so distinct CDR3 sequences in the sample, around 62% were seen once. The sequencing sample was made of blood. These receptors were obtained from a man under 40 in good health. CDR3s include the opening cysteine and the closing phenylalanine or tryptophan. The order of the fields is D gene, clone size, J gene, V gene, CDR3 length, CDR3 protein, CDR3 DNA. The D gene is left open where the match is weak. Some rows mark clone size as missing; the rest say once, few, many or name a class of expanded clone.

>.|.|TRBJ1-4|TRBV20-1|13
CSAIDSSNEKLFF
TGCAGTGCTATCGACAGCAGTAATGAAAAACTGTTTTTT
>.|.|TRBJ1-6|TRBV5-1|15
CASSLDSSYSSPLHF
TGCGCCAGCAGCTTAGACAGCTCCTATAGTTCACCCCTCCACTTT
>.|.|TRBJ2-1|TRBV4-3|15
CASSQEQGGNNEQFF
TGCGCCAGCAGCCAAGAGCAGGGGGGAAACAATGAGCAGTTCTTC
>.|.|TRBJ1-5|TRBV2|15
CASSRDGRSNQPQHF
TGTGCCAGCAGCCGGGACGGTCGTAGCAATCAGCCCCAGCATTTT
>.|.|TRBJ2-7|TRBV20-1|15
CSARDLDIYSYEQYF
TGCAGTGCTAGAGACCTCGACATCTACTCCTACGAGCAGTACTTC
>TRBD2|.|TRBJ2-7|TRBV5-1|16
CASSLVVAGDSYEQYF
TGCGCCAGCAGCTTGGTAGTAGCGGGGGACTCCTACGAGCAGTACTTC
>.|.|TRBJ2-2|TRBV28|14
CASSFTSASGELFF
TGTGCCAGCAGTTTTACCAGTGCCTCCGGGGAGCTGTTTTTT
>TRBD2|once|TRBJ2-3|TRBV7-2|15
CASSLHRGGSDTQYF
TGTGCCAGCAGCCTCCACCGGGGGGGCTCAGATACGCAGTATTTT
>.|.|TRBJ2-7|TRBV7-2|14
CASSLRGPPREQYF
TGTGCCAGCAGCTTACGGGGGCCTCCCCGCGAGCAGTACTTC
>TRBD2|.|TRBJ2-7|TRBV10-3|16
CAISDPGTSKPYEQYF
TGTGCCATCAGTGACCCCGGGACTAGCAAGCCCTACGAGCAGTACTTC
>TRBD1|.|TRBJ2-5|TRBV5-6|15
CASSFRQGALETQYF
TGTGCCAGCAGCTTTAGACAGGGGGCTTTGGAGACCCAGTACTTC
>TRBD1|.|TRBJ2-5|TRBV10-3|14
CAISAGQGLETQYF
TGTGCCATCAGTGCGGGACAGGGGTTGGAGACCCAGTACTTC
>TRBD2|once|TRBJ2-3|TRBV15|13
CATSRPGGDTQYF
TGTGCCACCAGCAGACCGGGGGGGGATACGCAGTATTTT
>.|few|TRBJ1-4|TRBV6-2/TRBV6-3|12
CASSYSGEKLFF
TGTGCCAGCAGTTACTCTGGTGAAAAACTGTTTTTT
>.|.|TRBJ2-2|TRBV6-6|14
CASRPGPNTGELFF
TGTGCCAGCAGGCCAGGCCCGAACACCGGGGAGCTGTTTTTT
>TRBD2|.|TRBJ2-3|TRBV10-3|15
CAISPREGGEAAQYF
TGTGCCATCAGCCCCAGGGAGGGAGGGGAAGCTGCGCAGTATTTT
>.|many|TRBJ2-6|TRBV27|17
CASSLWAPGSGANVLTF
TGTGCCAGCAGTTTATGGGCCCCAGGGTCTGGGGCCAACGTCCTGACTTTC
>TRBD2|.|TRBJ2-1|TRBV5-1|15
CASSLTSGGQLEQFF
TGCGCCAGCAGCCTTACTAGCGGGGGGCAACTTGAGCAGTTCTTC
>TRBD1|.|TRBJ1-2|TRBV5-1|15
CASSLQGARHYGYTF
TGCGCCAGCAGCCTCCAGGGGGCCCGTCACTATGGCTACACCTTC
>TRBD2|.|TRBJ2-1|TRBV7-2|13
CASSLVTSGSQFF
TGTGCCAGCAGCTTAGTTACTAGCGGTAGTCAGTTCTTC
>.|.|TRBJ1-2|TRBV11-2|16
CASSLDRSALNYGYTF
TGTGCCAGCAGCTTAGATCGATCGGCACTTAATTATGGCTACACCTTC
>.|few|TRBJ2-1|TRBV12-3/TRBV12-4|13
CASSPPPSDEQFF
TGTGCCAGCAGTCCCCCCCCCAGCGATGAGCAGTTCTTC
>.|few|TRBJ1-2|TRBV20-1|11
CSAPGPYGYTF
TGCAGTGCCCCCGGGCCCTATGGCTACACCTTC
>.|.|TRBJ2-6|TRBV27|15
CASSWTLTGANVLTF
TGTGCCAGCAGTTGGACTTTGACCGGGGCCAACGTCCTGACTTTC
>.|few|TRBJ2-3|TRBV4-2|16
CASSQGQGQSTDTQYF
TGTGCCAGCAGCCAAGGGCAGGGCCAAAGCACAGATACGCAGTATTTT
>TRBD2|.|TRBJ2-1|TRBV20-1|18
CSASRVAGGWSSYNEQFF
TGCAGTGCTAGTCGAGTAGCGGGGGGGTGGAGCTCCTACAATGAGCAGTTCTTC
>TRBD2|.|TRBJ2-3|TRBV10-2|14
CASEAGGPADTQYF
TGCGCCAGCGAGGCGGGGGGGCCTGCAGATACGCAGTATTTT
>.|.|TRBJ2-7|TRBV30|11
CAWSKAYEQYF
TGTGCCTGGAGTAAAGCCTACGAGCAGTACTTC
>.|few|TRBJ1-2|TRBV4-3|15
CASSQDRKDTYGYTF
TGCGCCAGCAGCCAAGATCGGAAGGATACCTATGGCTACACCTTC
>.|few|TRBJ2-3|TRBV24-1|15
CATSDLTAPADTQYF
TGTGCCACCAGTGATTTGACAGCCCCAGCAGATACGCAGTATTTT
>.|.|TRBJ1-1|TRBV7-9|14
CASSLDSSSTEAFF
TGTGCCAGCAGCCTGGACAGCTCGTCTACTGAAGCTTTCTTT
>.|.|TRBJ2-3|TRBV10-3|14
CALSSTDRTDTQYF
TGTGCCCTCAGTTCGACAGATAGGACAGATACGCAGTATTTT
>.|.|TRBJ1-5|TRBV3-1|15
CASSQGGFSNQPQHF
TGTGCCAGCAGCCAAGGCGGTTTTAGCAATCAGCCCCAGCATTTT
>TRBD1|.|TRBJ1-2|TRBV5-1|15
CASSWTGQSADGYTF
TGCGCCAGCAGCTGGACGGGACAGTCCGCGGATGGCTACACCTTC
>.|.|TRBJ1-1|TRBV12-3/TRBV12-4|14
CASSRTAMNTEAFF
TGTGCCAGCAGCCGGACAGCCATGAACACTGAAGCTTTCTTT
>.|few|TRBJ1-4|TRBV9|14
CASSVIATNEKLFF
TGTGCCAGCAGCGTCATAGCAACTAATGAAAAACTGTTTTTT
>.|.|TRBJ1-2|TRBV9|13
CASSAGPNYGYTF
TGTGCCAGCAGCGCGGGGCCTAACTATGGCTACACCTTC
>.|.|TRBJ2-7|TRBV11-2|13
CASSTTPSYEQYF
TGTGCCAGCAGCACGACACCTTCCTACGAGCAGTACTTC
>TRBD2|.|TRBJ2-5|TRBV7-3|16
CASSSGTSGGIETQYF
TGTGCCAGCAGCTCGGGGACTAGCGGGGGGATCGAGACCCAGTACTTC
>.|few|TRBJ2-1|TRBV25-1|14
CASSEYGGDNEQFF
TGTGCCAGCAGTGAATATGGGGGCGACAATGAGCAGTTCTTC
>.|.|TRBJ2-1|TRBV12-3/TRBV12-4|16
CASSLGRGHTYNEQFF
TGTGCCAGCAGTTTAGGCAGGGGCCATACCTACAATGAGCAGTTCTTC
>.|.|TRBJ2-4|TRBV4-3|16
CASSQDGPAEVNIQYF
TGCGCCAGCAGCCAAGACGGACCGGCGGAAGTAAACATTCAGTACTTC
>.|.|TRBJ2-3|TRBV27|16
CASSPRGGLRGDTQYF
TGTGCCAGCAGTCCAAGGGGGGGGCTTCGGGGGGATACGCAGTATTTT
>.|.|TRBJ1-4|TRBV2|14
CARKPTSTNEKLFF
TGTGCCAGAAAACCCACCAGCACTAATGAAAAACTGTTTTTT
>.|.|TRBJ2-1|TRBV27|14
CASTGGRGSNEQFF
TGTGCCAGCACCGGGGGAAGGGGGAGTAATGAGCAGTTCTTC
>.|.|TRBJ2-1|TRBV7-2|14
CAGSLFGVPNEQFF
TGTGCCGGCAGCTTATTTGGGGTCCCCAATGAGCAGTTCTTC
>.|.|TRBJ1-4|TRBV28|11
CASRSFEKLFF
TGTGCCAGCAGGAGTTTCGAAAAACTGTTTTTT
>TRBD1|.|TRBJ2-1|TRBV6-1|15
CASSGDREGHNEQFF
TGTGCCAGCAGTGGGGACAGGGAGGGGCACAATGAGCAGTTCTTC
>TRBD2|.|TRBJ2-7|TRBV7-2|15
CAGSLVAGGIDEQYF
TGTGCCGGCAGCTTAGTAGCGGGGGGGATCGACGAGCAGTACTTC
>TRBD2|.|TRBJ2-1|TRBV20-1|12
CSATELANEQFF
TGCAGTGCGACCGAACTAGCGAATGAGCAGTTCTTC
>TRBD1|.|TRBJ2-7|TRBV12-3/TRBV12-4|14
CASSGQGEYYEQYF
TGTGCCAGCAGTGGTCAGGGGGAGTACTACGAGCAGTACTTC
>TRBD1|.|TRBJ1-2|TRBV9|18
CASTKSPIKGQGYYGYTF
TGTGCCAGCACCAAGAGCCCGATCAAGGGACAGGGATACTATGGCTACACCTTC
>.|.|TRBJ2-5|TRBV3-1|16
CASSHWQGLRRETQYF
TGTGCCAGCAGCCATTGGCAGGGGCTTCGCCGGGAGACCCAGTACTTC
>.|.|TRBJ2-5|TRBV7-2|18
CASSLALGGRLAKETQYF
TGTGCCAGCAGCTTAGCGCTAGGAGGGAGGCTAGCCAAAGAGACCCAGTACTTC
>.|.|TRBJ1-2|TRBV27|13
CASSRISGDGYTF
TGTGCCAGCAGTCGAATCTCGGGGGATGGCTACACCTTC
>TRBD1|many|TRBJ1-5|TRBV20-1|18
CSAKSSGTGRYSNQPQHF
TGCAGTGCTAAGAGCTCCGGGACAGGCCGATATAGCAATCAGCCCCAGCATTTT